A single sample gave rise to the 2 T cell receptor beta chains below, sequenced in a study of blood T cell repertoires in COVID-19. Profiled with immunoSEQ multiplex PCR; TCRdb holds only in-frame clones, not every one. Among approximately 290,000 clones listed, about 89% were seen once. Source material: peripheral blood. All receptors derive from a woman in her sixties with acute or convalescent COVID-19.

This chain joins TRBV18 and TRBJ2-5, with D maybe TRBD1 (5 bases). Germline values: CDR1 KGHSH, CDR2 LQKENI. This CDR3 has 12 amino acids. V lost 8 bases, J lost 1 base, and 8 bases lay in between. The CDR3 protein is CASQTVQETQYF. In DNA form, the CDR3 reads TGTGCCAGCCAGACAGTCCAAGAGACCCAGTACTTC.

The CDR3 sequence: CASSTGTGAYGYTF. The CDR3 DNA is TGCGCCAGCAGCACCGGGACAGGGGCCTATGGCTACACCTTC. The chain recombines TRBV5-1 with TRBJ1-2; 10 bases match TRBD1. The CDR3 extends over 14 amino acids. V trimming: 4 bases; J trimming: 4 bases; junction bases outside the gene matches: 4. The germline gives CDR1 SGHRS, CDR2 YFSETQ.